The clone carrying this T cell receptor (beta chain) was detected only a few times. RNA transcripts yielded amplified TCR beta CDR3 regions. A set of HTBI primers served as the primers for a first-round RT-PCR of the TCR CDR3. TCRdb analysed the multiplex PCR reads with MiXCR anew, one entry per CDR3 protein. The sample lists 450,000 to 600,000 distinct CDR3 sequences, about 20% occurring once. These data originate in a study of T cells in Graves' hyperthyroidism and ophthalmopathy. The CDR3 covers 15 residues. The V end lost 6 bases, the J end lost 2 bases, and 13 bases lay between the germline ends. Germline values: CDR1 MNHNS, CDR2 SASEGT.

The chain carries TRBV6-1 and TRBJ2-2, with a tentative D call TRBD2 (5 bases). The TCR originated in a man aged 35 to 55 with Graves' ophthalmopathy. The specimen was blood. The CDR3 spells CASSGVRGNTGELFF. As DNA, the CDR3 is TGTGCCAGCAGCGGGGTCCGTGGAAACACCGGGGAGCTGTTTTTT.